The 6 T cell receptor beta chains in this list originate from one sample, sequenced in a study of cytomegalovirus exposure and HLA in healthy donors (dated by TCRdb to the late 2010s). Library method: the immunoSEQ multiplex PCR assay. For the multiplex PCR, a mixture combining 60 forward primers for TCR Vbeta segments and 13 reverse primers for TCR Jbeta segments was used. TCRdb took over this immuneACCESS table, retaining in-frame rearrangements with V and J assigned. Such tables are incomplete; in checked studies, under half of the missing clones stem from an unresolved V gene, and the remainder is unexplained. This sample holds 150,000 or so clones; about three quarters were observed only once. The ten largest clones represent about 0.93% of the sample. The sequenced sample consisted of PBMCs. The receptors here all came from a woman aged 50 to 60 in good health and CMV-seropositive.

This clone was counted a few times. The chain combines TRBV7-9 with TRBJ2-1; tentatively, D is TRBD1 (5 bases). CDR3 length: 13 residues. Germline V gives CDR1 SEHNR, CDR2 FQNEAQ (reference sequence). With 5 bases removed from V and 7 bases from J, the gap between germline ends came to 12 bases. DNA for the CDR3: TGTGCCAGCAGCCCCGGGTCAGGGAATGAGCAGTTCTTC. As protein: CASSPGSGNEQFF.

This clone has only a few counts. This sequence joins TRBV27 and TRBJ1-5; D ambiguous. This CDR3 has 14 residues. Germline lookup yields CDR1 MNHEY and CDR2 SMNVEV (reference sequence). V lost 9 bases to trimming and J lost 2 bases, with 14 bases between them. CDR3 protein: CASTSLGGNQPQHF. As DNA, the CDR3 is TGTGCCAGTACGTCATTGGGCGGCAATCAGCCCCAGCATTTT.

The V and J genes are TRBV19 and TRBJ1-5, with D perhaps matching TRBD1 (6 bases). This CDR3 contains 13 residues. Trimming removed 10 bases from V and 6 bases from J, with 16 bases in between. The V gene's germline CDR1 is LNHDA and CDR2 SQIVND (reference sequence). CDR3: CAISTGGGQPQHF. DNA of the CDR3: TGTGCCATCTCGACAGGAGGTGGTCAGCCCCAGCATTTT. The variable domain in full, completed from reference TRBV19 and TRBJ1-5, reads DGGITQSPKYLFRKEGQNVTLSCEQNLNHDAMYWYRQDPGQGLRLIYYSQIVNDFQKGDIAEGYSVSREKKESFPLTVTSAQKNPTAFYLCAISTGGGQPQHFGDGTRLSIL.

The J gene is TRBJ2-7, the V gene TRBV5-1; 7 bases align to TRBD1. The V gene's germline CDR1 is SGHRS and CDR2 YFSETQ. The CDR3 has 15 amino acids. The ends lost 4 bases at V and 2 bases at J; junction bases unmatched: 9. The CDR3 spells CASSPIQGTAYEQYF. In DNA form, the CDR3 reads TGCGCCAGCAGCCCAATTCAGGGGACAGCCTACGAGCAGTACTTC.

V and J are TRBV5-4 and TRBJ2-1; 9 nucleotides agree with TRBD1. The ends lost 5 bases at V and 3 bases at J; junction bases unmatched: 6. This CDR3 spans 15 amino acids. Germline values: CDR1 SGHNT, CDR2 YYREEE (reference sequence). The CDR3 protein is CASRSGTGFYNEQFF. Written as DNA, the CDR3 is TGTGCCAGCAGGTCCGGGACAGGGTTCTACAATGAGCAGTTCTTC.

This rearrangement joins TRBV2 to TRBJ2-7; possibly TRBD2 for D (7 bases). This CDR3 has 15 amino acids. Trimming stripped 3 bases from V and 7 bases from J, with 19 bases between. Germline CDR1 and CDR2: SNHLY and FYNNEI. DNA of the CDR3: TGTGCCAGCAGTGATCTGGGGGGGCGGAAGGGAGAGCAGTACTTC. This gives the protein CASSDLGGRKGEQYF.